This TCR beta chain was found in a study of post-analysis software for immune sequencing data. Study-wide findings and caveats: Same-batch preparations were strongly co-clustered by F measure. Patients with multiple sclerosis recorded significantly lower normalized Chao1 diversity than controls, the study found. About 5 TRBV segments (TRBV5-6, TRBV5-1 and TRBV20-1 among them) occurred more frequently in patients than in controls.

Germline V CDR1 and CDR2: MNHEY, SVGAGI. The CDR3 spans 14 residues. Trimming removed 7 bases at V and 2 bases at J, with 14 bases between. About this clonotype itself: Its antigen remains unknown.

TCR beta cDNA libraries had unique molecular identifiers. cDNA molecules numbering some 500,000 came from roughly 1 to 10 million T cells. TCRdb used MiXCR to reprocess the PCR reads, holding one entry per CDR3 protein. This repertoire shows about 820,000 distinct CDR3 sequences, 53% found once; its top ten account for 4.6%. The sequenced material came from blood. J is TRBJ1-2 and V is TRBV6-5; D gene unclear. The source is a girl aged 5 to 17 with multiple sclerosis. The CDR3 DNA is TGTGCCAGCACCGACCTTACAGCCAACTATGGCTACACCTTC. Its protein is CASTDLTANYGYTF.